The rows below give T cell receptor beta chains drawn from one sample of a study of early T cells in non-severe SARS-CoV-2 infection. Using its own MiXCR run on the 5' RACE reads, TCRdb lists one record per CDR3 protein. Found here are about 97,000 distinct CDR3 sequences, approximately 11% of them singletons; the top ten hold roughly 4.8%. The starting material was whole blood, obtained at baseline. Receptors originate from an adult who was a healthcare worker with PCR-confirmed SARS-CoV-2 infection or an uninfected control (not recorded which). Each CDR3 is given with its conserved first and last residue. Each record gives: V gene, D gene, J gene, clone size, CDR3 DNA, CDR3 protein. A D gene is named only where the DNA matches it firmly. Clone size is shown for a subset of rows, as once, few, many or a class of expanded clone.

TRBV6-5	TRBD2	TRBJ2-2	few	TGTGCCAGCAGTTCCCCCGGAGGGAGGGATAATGCCGGGGAGCTGTTTTTT	CASSSPGGRDNAGELFF
TRBV11-2	NA	TRBJ1-1	NA	TGTGCCAGCAGCTTAGTCTCGCCGCTGCGCGGAGGAGGGGGGGCGAATGAAGCTTTCTTT	CASSLVSPLRGGGGANEAFF
TRBV6-1	NA	TRBJ1-5	few	TGTGCCAGCAGTGAACAGGGAACTCAGCCCCAGCATTTT	CASSEQGTQPQHF
TRBV25-1	NA	TRBJ2-2	few	TGTGCCAGCAGTGAAGGAGGTGCCGGGGAGCTGTTTTTT	CASSEGGAGELFF
TRBV5-1	NA	TRBJ2-1	few	TGCGCCAGCAGCTTCCCTCCCAGGGAGAACAATGAGCAGTTCTTC	CASSFPPRENNEQFF
TRBV29-1	TRBD1	TRBJ1-1	few	TGCAGCGCCCTGGGACAGGGGAACACTGAAGCTTTCTTT	CSALGQGNTEAFF
TRBV5-6	NA	TRBJ2-3	NA	TGTGCCAGCAGCCTGGGACATCTCGTAGAAGATACGCAGTATTTT	CASSLGHLVEDTQYF
TRBV30	NA	TRBJ2-7	once	TGTGCCTGGAGCGGGGACATGTACGAGCAGTACTTC	CAWSGDMYEQYF
TRBV7-2	TRBD2	TRBJ2-5	NA	TGTGCCAGCAGCCCAAGAGGATGGCGGGGGGCGGCAGAGACCCAGTACTTC	CASSPRGWRGAAETQYF
TRBV20-1	TRBD2	TRBJ2-7	many	TGCAGTGCTAGGGGCGGGAGAGGAGACGAGCAGTACTTC	CSARGGRGDEQYF
TRBV4-1	TRBD1	TRBJ1-2	many	TGCGCCAGCAGCCAAGATGGGGGTGGGGACAGGGCTTATGGCTACACCTTC	CASSQDGGGDRAYGYTF
TRBV5-1	NA	TRBJ2-7	NA	TGCGCCAGCAGCTTGGAAAGGGACTTCCCCTACGAGCAGTACTTC	CASSLERDFPYEQYF
TRBV6-1	TRBD1	TRBJ1-2	many	TGTGCCAGCAGTGAAAGTAACAAAGTCCAGGGGGATGGCTACACCTTC	CASSESNKVQGDGYTF
TRBV19	NA	TRBJ1-2	NA	TGTGCCAGTAGTATCGAGGGACTTGATAACTATGGCTACACCTTC	CASSIEGLDNYGYTF
TRBV6-6	NA	TRBJ1-1	few	TGTGCCAGCAGACCCGGGGTTTCGGAAGAAGCTTTCTTT	CASRPGVSEEAFF
TRBV3-1	NA	TRBJ2-1	many	TGTGCCAGCAGCCAAGATACCGGCAATGAGCAGTTCTTC	CASSQDTGNEQFF
TRBV29-1	NA	TRBJ1-4	many	TGCAGCGTTGAGACAGGCAAGGATGAAAAACTGTTTTTT	CSVETGKDEKLFF
TRBV6-6	NA	TRBJ2-4	many	TGTGCCAGCAGTGCCTCCCCCGAGGTGGCCAAAAACATTCAGTACTTC	CASSASPEVAKNIQYF
TRBV5-1	TRBD2	TRBJ2-7	medium-sized	TGCGCCAGCAGCTTACGGCGGGAGAACGAGCAGTACTTC	CASSLRRENEQYF
TRBV7-2	TRBD2	TRBJ2-5	NA	TGTGCCAGCAGCTCTAGCGGGAGGGCCGAGACCCAGTACTTC	CASSSSGRAETQYF
TRBV20-1	TRBD1	TRBJ1-1	many	TGCAGTTCCAGGACAGGGATTACTGAAGCTTTCTTT	CSSRTGITEAFF
TRBV20-1	NA	TRBJ2-1	few	TGCAGTGCTGTCCCAGCCCTCTCGGGCTTCTCCTACAATGAGCAGTTCTTC	CSAVPALSGFSYNEQFF
TRBV3-1	NA	TRBJ2-7	NA	TGTGCCAGCAGCCTCGTGACCTTGAACTACGAGCAGTACTTC	CASSLVTLNYEQYF
TRBV7-2	TRBD1	TRBJ2-7	NA	TGTGCCAGCAGCTTAGCCCGACAGGGGGGAGAGCAGTACTTC	CASSLARQGGEQYF
TRBV5-1	NA	TRBJ1-1	many	TGCGCCAGCAGCCGCGGTGGGGGACTGAACACTGAAGCTTTCTTT	CASSRGGGLNTEAFF
TRBV29-1	TRBD1	TRBJ2-5	few	TGCAGCGTTGAAGAACAGGGGGCGCGAAGGGAGACCCAGTACTTC	CSVEEQGARRETQYF
TRBV29-1	NA	TRBJ2-7	many	TGCAGCGTGGCGGGGGCCCACGAGCAGTACTTC	CSVAGAHEQYF
TRBV6-5	NA	TRBJ2-1	NA	TGTGCCAGCAGTTACTCGGCTGGGGCGGGGAGGATGGAGCAGTTCTTC	CASSYSAGAGRMEQFF
TRBV30	NA	TRBJ1-1	few	TGTGCCTGGAGATTTCCCCGCGCAGGCGAGAACACTGAAGCTTTCTTT	CAWRFPRAGENTEAFF
TRBV29-1	TRBD1	TRBJ2-7	many	TGCAGCGTCCCCGGGACAGTAAGATACGAGCAGTACTTC	CSVPGTVRYEQYF
TRBV20-1	TRBD2	TRBJ2-1	NA	TGCAGTGCTAGAGATATAGGCCTGCTAGCGGCAACCTACAATGAGCAGTTCTTC	CSARDIGLLAATYNEQFF
TRBV4-2	NA	TRBJ2-4	NA	TGTGCCAGCAGCCAAAGTACACCAATCCGGACGGGAGTTCGTGAAAACATTCAGTACTTC	CASSQSTPIRTGVRENIQYF